The source of this T cell receptor (beta chain) is a study of cytomegalovirus exposure and HLA in healthy donors. General study points: The study carried out a later analysis of TCR beta sequences. It associated 15,000 to 20,000 of them with specific HLA alleles at a false discovery rate of 0.05. The study assumed roughly uniform donor sequencing depth for presence/absence analyses. A prior analysis recorded that most TCR beta V segments were productive about 87% or about 30% of the time.

The study ran its PCR with 60 Vbeta and 13 Jbeta primers. The method was immunoSEQ multiplex PCR; TCRdb's version includes in-frame clones alone and lacks a portion of them. The sample holds approximately 100,000 clones, 65% to 85% seen once. Of note for this clone: No antigen is known for it.

V was cut by 3 bases and J by 2 bases, with 7 bases left in between. The CDR3 totals 13 residues. CDR1 LNHDA and CDR2 SQIVND come from the germline V gene (reference sequence). The donors gave bone marrow, and they were healthy. This clonotype was sampled from a man between 18 and 35 years old in good health and CMV-seronegative. The specimen sequenced was PBMCs. The J gene is TRBJ2-5, the V gene TRBV19; maybe TRBD2 (6 bases). The CDR3 DNA reads TGTGCCAGTAGTATGGGGGGACAAGAGACCCAGTACTTC. As protein: CASSMGGQETQYF.